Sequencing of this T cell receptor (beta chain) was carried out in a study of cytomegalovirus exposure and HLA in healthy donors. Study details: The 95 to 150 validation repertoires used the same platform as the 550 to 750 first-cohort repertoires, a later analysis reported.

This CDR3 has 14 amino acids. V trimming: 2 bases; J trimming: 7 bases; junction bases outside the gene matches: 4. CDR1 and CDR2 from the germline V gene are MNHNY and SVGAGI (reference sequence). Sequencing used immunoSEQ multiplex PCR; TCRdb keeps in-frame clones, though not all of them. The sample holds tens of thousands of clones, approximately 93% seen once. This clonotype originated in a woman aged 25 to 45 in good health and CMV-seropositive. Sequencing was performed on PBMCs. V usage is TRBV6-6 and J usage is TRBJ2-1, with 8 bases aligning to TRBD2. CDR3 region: CASSYPGGGNEQFF. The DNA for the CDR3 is TGTGCCAGCAGTTACCCCGGGGGGGGTAATGAGCAGTTCTTC.